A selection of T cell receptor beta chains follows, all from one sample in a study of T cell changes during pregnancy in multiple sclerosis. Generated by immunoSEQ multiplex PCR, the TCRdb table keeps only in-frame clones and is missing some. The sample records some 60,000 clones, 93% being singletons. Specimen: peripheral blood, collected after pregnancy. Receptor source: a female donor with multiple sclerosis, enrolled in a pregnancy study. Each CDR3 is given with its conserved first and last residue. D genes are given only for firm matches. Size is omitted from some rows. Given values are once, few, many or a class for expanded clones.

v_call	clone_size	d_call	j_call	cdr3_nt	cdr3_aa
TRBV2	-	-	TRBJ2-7	TGTGCCAGCAGTGAAGCGCTTCCGAACGGCGGGGAGTACTTC	CASSEALPNGGEYF
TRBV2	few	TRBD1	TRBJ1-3	TGTGCCAGCAGACAAACAGGGGGCTCAGGAAACACCATATATTTT	CASRQTGGSGNTIYF
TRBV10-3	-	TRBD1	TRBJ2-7	TGTGCCATCAGCCTTGACAGGGTGGACGAGCAGTACTTC	CAISLDRVDEQYF
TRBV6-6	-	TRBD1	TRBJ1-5	TGTGCCAGCAGTTCCTCGACAGGGAGTATCCAGCCCCAGCATTTT	CASSSSTGSIQPQHF
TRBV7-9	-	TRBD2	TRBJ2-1	TGTGCCAGCAGCCCTCGGACTAGCGGGAGTCACAATGAGCAGTTCTTC	CASSPRTSGSHNEQFF
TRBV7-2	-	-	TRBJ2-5	TGTGCCAGCAGCTTACGGTCGGAGACCCAGTACTTC	CASSLRSETQYF
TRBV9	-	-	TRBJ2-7	TGTGCCAGCAGCGTAGCAGGAGGGAACGCCTACGAGCAGTACTTC	CASSVAGGNAYEQYF
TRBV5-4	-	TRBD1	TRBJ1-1	TGTGCCAGCAGCTTGACAGGGGGGATTGGGTTGACTGAAGCTTTCTTT	CASSLTGGIGLTEAFF
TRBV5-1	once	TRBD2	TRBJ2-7	TGCGCCAGCAGCGGGGGACTAGCGGGAGGTTACGAGCAGTACTTC	CASSGGLAGGYEQYF
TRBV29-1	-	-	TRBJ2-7	TGCAGCGTTGTTACCGCGAGCTCCTACGAGCAGTACTTC	CSVVTASSYEQYF
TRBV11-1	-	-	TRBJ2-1	TGTGCCAGCAGTTCTACCGCCGGCGATACCGGGTATGAGCAGTTCTTC	CASSSTAGDTGYEQFF
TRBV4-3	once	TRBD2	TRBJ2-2	TGCGCCAGCAGCCAAAGTACGGGACTAGCGGGAGGGCTCACCGGGGAGCTGTTTTTT	CASSQSTGLAGGLTGELFF
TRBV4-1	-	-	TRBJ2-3	TGCGCCAGCAGCCAACCCGACAGATATAGCACAGATACGCAGTATTTT	CASSQPDRYSTDTQYF
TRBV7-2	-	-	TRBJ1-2	TGTGCCAGCAGCGCGACCTCGGACGGGGTCTATGGCTACACCTTC	CASSATSDGVYGYTF
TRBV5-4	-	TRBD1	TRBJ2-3	TGTGCCAGCAGCCGTACGACAGGGAACACAGATACGCAGTATTTT	CASSRTTGNTDTQYF
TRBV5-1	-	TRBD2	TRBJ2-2	TGCGCCAGCAGCTTCACTAGCGGGATGAATGGGGAGCTGTTTTTT	CASSFTSGMNGELFF
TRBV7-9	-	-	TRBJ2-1	TGTGCCAGCAGCTTAGCGGCGGGATTGGGGTACAATGAGCAGTTCTTC	CASSLAAGLGYNEQFF
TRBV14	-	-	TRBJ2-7	TGTGCCAGGTGGGGGGGCGACTACGAGCAGTACTTC	CARWGGDYEQYF
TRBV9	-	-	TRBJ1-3	TGTGCCAGCAGCAAACCGAGCTCTGGAAACACCATATATTTT	CASSKPSSGNTIYF
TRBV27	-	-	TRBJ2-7	TGTGCCAGCAGTTTCGGGAGTCGGTACGAGCAGTACTTC	CASSFGSRYEQYF
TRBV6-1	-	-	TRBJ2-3	TGTGCCAGCAGGGGGCTACTCACAGATACGCAGTATTTT	CASRGLLTDTQYF
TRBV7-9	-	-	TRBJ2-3	TGTGCCAGCAGCCCAGCCGGGGTCTTGGATACGCAGTATTTT	CASSPAGVLDTQYF
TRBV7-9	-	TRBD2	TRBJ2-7	TGTGCCAGCAGCCCTACTAGCGATCTAACCTACGAGCAGTACTTC	CASSPTSDLTYEQYF
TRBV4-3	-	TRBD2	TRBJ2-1	TGCGCCAGCAGCAATCTACTAGCGGGAGATAGTGAGCAGTTCTTC	CASSNLLAGDSEQFF
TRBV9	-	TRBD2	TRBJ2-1	TGTGCCAGCAGCCCACGGCTAGCGGTCTACAATGAGCAGTTCTTC	CASSPRLAVYNEQFF
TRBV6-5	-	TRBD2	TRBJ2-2	TGTGCCAGCAGTTACGCGAGCGGGATGGGCACCGGGGAGCTGTTTTTT	CASSYASGMGTGELFF
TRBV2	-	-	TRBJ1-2	TGTGCCAGCAGTGTGGGCCAAGGAGGGTATGGCTACACCTTC	CASSVGQGGYGYTF
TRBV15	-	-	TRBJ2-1	TGTGCCACCAGCAGAGGGTGGCAACCCATATCCTACAATGAGCAGTTCTTC	CATSRGWQPISYNEQFF
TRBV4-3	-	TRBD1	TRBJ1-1	TGCGCCAGCAGCCAGCGAAGGACAGGGGGAACTGAAGCTTTCTTT	CASSQRRTGGTEAFF
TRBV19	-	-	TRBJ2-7	TGTGCCAGTAGTAACCCGCAGGGATCTTACGAGCAGTACTTC	CASSNPQGSYEQYF
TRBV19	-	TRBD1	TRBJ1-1	TGTGCCAGTAGTATTAGGGGGCGGACTGAAGCTTTCTTT	CASSIRGRTEAFF
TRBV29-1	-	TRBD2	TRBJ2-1	TGCAGCGTTGTTGGAGCGGGAAGCTCCTACAATGAGCAGTTCTTC	CSVVGAGSSYNEQFF
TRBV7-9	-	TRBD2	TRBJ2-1	TGTGCCAGCAGCCCTACTAGCGGGAGTACCCCTGAGCAGTTCTTC	CASSPTSGSTPEQFF
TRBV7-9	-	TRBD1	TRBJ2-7	TGTGCCAGCAGCTTAGTCGGGACAGGGTACTACGAGCAGTACTTC	CASSLVGTGYYEQYF
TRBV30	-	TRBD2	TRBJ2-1	TGTGCCTCGGGACTAGCGGGAGTTACATACTACAATGAGCAGTTCTTC	CASGLAGVTYYNEQFF
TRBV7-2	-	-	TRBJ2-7	TGTGCCAGCAGCTTACGCCGGGATAGCCCCTACGAGCAGTACTTC	CASSLRRDSPYEQYF
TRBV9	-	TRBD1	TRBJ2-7	TGTGCCAGCAGCGTAGGTGGACAGGGGGCGCCGTACGAGCAGTACTTC	CASSVGGQGAPYEQYF
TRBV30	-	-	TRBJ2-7	TGTGCCTGGAGCCCTTATCTTTCCGAGCAGTACTTC	CAWSPYLSEQYF
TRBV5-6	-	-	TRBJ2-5	TGTGCCAGCAGCTTGATACAGGGTAGTGGCCAGTACTTC	CASSLIQGSGQYF
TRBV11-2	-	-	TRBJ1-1	TGTGCCAGCAGCTTATTCGGTGAAATGAACACTGAAGCTTTCTTT	CASSLFGEMNTEAFF
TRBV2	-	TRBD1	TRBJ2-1	TGTGCCAGCAAAACCAGGGACAGCTCCTACAATGAGCAGTTCTTC	CASKTRDSSYNEQFF
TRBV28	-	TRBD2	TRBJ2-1	TGTGCCAGCAGTACACTAGCGGGAGAATTCGGTGAGCAGTTCTTC	CASSTLAGEFGEQFF
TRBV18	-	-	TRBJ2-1	TGTGCCAGCTCACCTCCAGGGGCTGCTCTCAATGAGCAGTTCTTC	CASSPPGAALNEQFF
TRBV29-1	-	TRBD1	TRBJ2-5	TGCAGCGTTCGGGCAGGGGGCTTGGAGACCCAGTACTTC	CSVRAGGLETQYF
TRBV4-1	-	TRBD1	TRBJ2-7	TGCGCCAGCAGCCTACGGACAGGGGTCTCCGAGCAGTACTTC	CASSLRTGVSEQYF
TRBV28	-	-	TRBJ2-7	TGTGCCAGCAGTTTTAGCCCCCCATCCAGTCTTGTCCACGAGCAGTACTTC	CASSFSPPSSLVHEQYF
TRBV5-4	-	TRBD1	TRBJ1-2	TGTGCCAGCAGCATCAGACAGGGTGGGACGGGAGGCTACACCTTC	CASSIRQGGTGGYTF
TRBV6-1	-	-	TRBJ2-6	TGTGCCAGCAGTGAACAGGGCTCTGGGGCCAACGTCCTGACTTTC	CASSEQGSGANVLTF
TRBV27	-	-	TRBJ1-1	TGTGCCAGCAGTTTATTCTTCCTGGCGGGTACTGAAGCTTTCTTT	CASSLFFLAGTEAFF
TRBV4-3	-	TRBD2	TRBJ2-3	TGCGCCAGCAGCCACGGGTTTGGACTAGCGGGAGGGACAGATACGCAGTATTTT	CASSHGFGLAGGTDTQYF
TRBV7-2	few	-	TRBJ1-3	TGTGCCAGCAGCCTACAAGCCGGGAGCTCTGGAAACACCATATATTTT	CASSLQAGSSGNTIYF
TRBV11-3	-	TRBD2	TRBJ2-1	TGTGCCAGCAGCCCACCGGGACTAGCGGCCTACAATGAGCAGTTCTTC	CASSPPGLAAYNEQFF
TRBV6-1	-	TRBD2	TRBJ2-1	TGTGCCATGCGGGAGGGCCTGGGGAATGAGCAGTTCTTC	CAMREGLGNEQFF
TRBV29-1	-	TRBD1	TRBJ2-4	TGCAGCGTGAGTGTAGGGGGCCAAAACATTCAGTACTTC	CSVSVGGQNIQYF
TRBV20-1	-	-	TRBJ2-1	TGCAGTGCTAGGGCCACGGGTGAGCAGTTCTTC	CSARATGEQFF
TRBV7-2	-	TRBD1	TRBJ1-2	TGTGCCAGCAGCTCCACATTAGGGGGCGCGGGTGGCTACACCTTC	CASSSTLGGAGGYTF
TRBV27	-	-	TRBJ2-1	TGTGCCAGCACTACAGAGTACAATGAGCAGTTCTTC	CASTTEYNEQFF